This TCR beta chain appears in the sequencing data of a study of human T cells and chemical hapten exposure. TCRdb analysed the RACE reads with MiXCR anew, one entry per CDR3 protein. The sample has 300,000 to 400,000 distinct CDR3 sequences; roughly 5% are singletons. The table lists this clonotype with a few counts. The CDR3 sequence is 14 residues long. Germline assignment: CDR1 MNHNS and CDR2 SASEGT. With 0 bases clipped from V and 3 bases from J, the junction kept 0 bases outside the gene matches. The time point: pre-sensitization, week 0. As for treatment: therapeutic diphenylcyclopropenone sensitization with weekly scalp DPC.

Sequenced material: whole blood, taken in connection with sensitization to the hapten diphenylcyclopropenone (DPC). The chain recombines TRBV6-1 with TRBJ1-2; 8 positions match TRBD1. The source is a woman between 50 and 59 years old with alopecia areata. Some clones in this sample may be carry-over from other donors' samples. In DNA, the CDR3 is TGTGCCAGCAGTGAAGCGACAGGGGACTATGGCTACACCTTC. Translation gives CASSEATGDYGYTF.